Presented here are 9 T cell receptor beta chains from one specimen sequenced in a study of blood T cell repertoires in COVID-19. Profiling relied on immunoSEQ multiplex PCR, and the TCRdb table lists in-frame clones only, not all of them. The sample yields some 300,000 clones, roughly 80% seen once. Sample: peripheral blood. These receptors were taken from a woman aged 45-65 years with active or convalescent COVID-19.

V is TRBV6-1 and J is TRBJ1-1; no firm D call. This CDR3 has 14 residues. Per the germline V gene, CDR1 is MNHNS and CDR2 is SASEGT. Trimming pared 2 bases from V and 4 bases from J, leaving 11 bases between. In DNA form, the CDR3 reads TGTGCCAGCAGTGAACTAAGCGCGATCACTGAAGCTTTCTTT. Encoded protein: CASSELSAITEAFF.

This clone was detected only once. V and J are TRBV19 and TRBJ2-1; weak D call: TRBD2 (6 bases). CDR1 and CDR2 (germline): LNHDA, SQIVND (reference sequence). With 4 bases removed from V and 6 bases from J, the gap between germline ends came to 13 bases. The CDR3 length is 14 residues. The CDR3 protein is CASSTGEIINEQFF. In nucleotides, the CDR3 is TGTGCCAGTAGTACGGGAGAGATTATCAATGAGCAGTTCTTC.

The chain employs TRBV2 and TRBJ1-1; tentative D call: TRBD1 (5 bases). Between the trimmed V and J ends, which lost 6 bases and 9 bases, there was a span of 14 bases. CDR1 and CDR2 from the germline V gene are SNHLY and FYNNEI. The CDR3 has 12 residues. CDR3 amino acids: CASRRGAGKAFF. In DNA, the CDR3 is TGTGCCAGCAGGCGAGGGGCGGGGAAAGCTTTCTTT.

The V gene is TRBV5-1, the J gene TRBJ2-5; D possibly corresponds to TRBD1 (6 bases). The CDR3 loop spans 14 amino acids. CDR1 and CDR2 (germline): SGHRS, YFSETQ. V lost 0 bases to trimming and J lost 3 bases, with 9 bases between them. The CDR3 nucleotides are TGCGCCAGCAGCTTGGCTACAGGGAAAGAGACCCAGTACTTC. Encoded protein: CASSLATGKETQYF.

The chain couples TRBV7-9 to TRBJ1-1; 8 nucleotides agree with TRBD1. The trim removed 7 bases at V and 4 bases at J, leaving 8 bases unmatched. Germline CDR1 is SEHNR and CDR2 is FQNEAQ (reference sequence). This CDR3 region has 14 residues. CDR3 DNA: TGTGCCAGCAACGACGCAGGGGGCATCACTGAAGCTTTCTTT. Encoded protein: CASNDAGGITEAFF.

This chain connects TRBV27 to TRBJ1-4; D is undetermined. Germline values: CDR1 MNHEY, CDR2 SMNVEV (reference sequence). V was trimmed by 7 bases and J by 0 bases, leaving 21 bases between them. The CDR3 is made up of 18 amino acids. The CDR3 coding sequence is TGTGCCAGCACTCCCCCCGGTCCCGGTCACCCAACTAATGAAAAACTGTTTTTT. Translated: CASTPPGPGHPTNEKLFF.

V gene TRBV10-3 combines with J gene TRBJ2-7; D is unclear. The V and J ends lost 0 bases and 0 bases respectively, with 9 bases between them. The germline V gene has CDR1 ENHRY and CDR2 SYGVKD. The CDR3 runs 15 residues. The CDR3 region is CAISESLLSSYEQYF. The CDR3 nucleotides are TGTGCCATCAGTGAGTCCCTCCTTAGCTCCTACGAGCAGTACTTC.

The gene calls are TRBV27 and TRBJ2-1; 7 bases are shared with TRBD1. The CDR3 totals 14 residues. Germline V gene lookup returns CDR1 MNHEY and CDR2 SMNVEV (reference sequence). V trimming: 6 bases; J trimming: 6 bases; junction bases outside the gene matches: 8. CDR3 sequence: CASSGTADSNEQFF. CDR3 nucleotide sequence: TGTGCCAGCAGCGGGACAGCAGACTCCAATGAGCAGTTCTTC.

The V call is TRBV7-6, the J call TRBJ1-1; D might be TRBD1 (5 bases). Trimming shortened V by 1 base and J by 4 bases, and 13 bases separated the two germline ends. Germline V lookup: CDR1 SGHVS, CDR2 FNYEAQ. CDR3 length: 15 residues. In nucleotides, the CDR3 is TGTGCCAGCAGCTTAGGTGAGGTTAGGGGCACTGAAGCTTTCTTT. As protein: CASSLGEVRGTEAFF.